The clone carrying this T cell receptor (beta chain) was counted once. Its matching antigen is unknown. The data derive from a study of identical twins. Study results and caveats: Excess twin sharing in beta out-of-frame sequences was weaker.

Unique molecular identifiers were present on the cDNA, and a universal primer site came from template switching. TCRdb called the 5' RACE reads again in MiXCR, with one record for every CDR3 protein. The sample comprises a few hundred thousand distinct CDR3 sequences, approximately 14% of which are singletons, and around 0.48% rests with the top ten. This sample was also put to use in a study of yellow fever vaccine responses in identical twins.

Sample: CD4+ T cells sorted from blood. The sequence derives from a woman younger than 30 in good health.

CDR3 sequence reads: CASSDGTSGVNEQFF. The CDR3 nucleotides are TGTGCCAGCAGCGATGGGACTAGCGGGGTCAATGAGCAGTTCTTC. This sequence joins TRBV7-3 and TRBJ2-1; 13 positions agree with TRBD2. The CDR3 has 15 amino acids. With 5 bases clipped from V and 6 bases from J, the junction kept 4 bases outside the gene matches. Germline loops: CDR1 SGHTA, CDR2 FQGTGA.